This entry describes one T cell receptor (beta chain). TCRdb's copy holds only in-frame clones and misses some; the assay was immunoSEQ multiplex PCR. The sample lists 100,000 to 150,000 clones, 92% occurring once. The data were obtained in a study of control samples from healthy donors and cancer patients. This CDR3 is 16 amino acids long. Germline V gene data show CDR1 as KGHSH and CDR2 as LQKENI. V was trimmed by 5 bases and J by 0 bases, leaving 15 bases between them. This TCR was sampled from a woman aged 50 to 60 in good health. Specimen: blood. V is TRBV18 and J is TRBJ2-3; tentative D call: TRBD1 (6 bases). For the CDR3, the DNA is TGTGCCAGCTCAACAATAGACAGGCAGAGCACAGATACGCAGTATTTT. Its translation: CASSTIDRQSTDTQYF.